This TCR beta chain was recorded in a study of T cells in Graves' hyperthyroidism and ophthalmopathy. Unmatched junction bases numbered 21, after V lost 11 bases and J lost 6 bases. Germline V gene data show CDR1 as LNHDA and CDR2 as SQIVND (reference sequence). The CDR3 runs to 16 residues. In its sample, this clonotype was seen once. What was amplified from RNA transcripts were TCR beta CDR3 regions. TCR CDR3 underwent first-round RT-PCR with the HTBI primer set. A single record per CDR3 protein comes from TCRdb applying MiXCR to the multiplex PCR reads. The repertoire holds 500,000 to 750,000 distinct CDR3 sequences, with roughly 50% as singletons.

Sequences were obtained from peripheral blood or thyroid tissue (not recorded which). The source of this sequence is a woman younger than 35 with Graves' hyperthyroidism. The J gene is TRBJ2-7, the V gene TRBV19; 8 bases agree with TRBD2. Here the CDR3 reads CALLSGVAGSLSEQYF. CDR3 sequence (DNA): TGTGCCCTTCTCTCCGGGGTAGCGGGAAGTCTATCCGAGCAGTACTTC.